This T cell receptor beta chain was recorded in a study of T-cell reconstitution after alpha-beta-depleted transplantation in children (TCRdb year 2016). Study-level background: Using TCR repertoire profiling, the study followed T-cell immune reconstitution in a quantitative way in children after TCRalphabeta/CD19-depleted allogeneic hematopoietic cell transplantation.

Inclusive of the bounding cysteine and phenylalanine, the CDR3 is 17 residues long. Left in the record is the CDR3 DNA by itself, 51 bases read in frame from the first base. The germline V gene sets CDR1 to SGHVS and CDR2 to FQNEAQ. The V and J ends are trimmed by 5 bases and 0 bases, leaving 17 bases between them. Preparation of the library involved PCR. The listed sequencing device is Illumina HiSeq 2500. TCR libraries were prepared with molecular barcoding, using unique molecular identifiers to normalize TCRbeta repertoire quantification. TCRdb reprocessing: public reads trimmed at Q25 with fastp, clones called with MiXCR, in-frame beta chains kept. Merged by CDR3 protein, the rows form single entries marked with the most common genes and DNA. Here the sample has over 200,000 distinct CDR3 sequences; roughly 10% occur a single time. The leading ten clones occupy approximately 6.2% of the sample.

About this clonotype: Its antigen is unknown. Base qualities are missing; no much larger clone stands one base away.

Sample: PBMCs from the stem cell graft donor, taken from the stem cell graft. Rearrangement joined TRBV7-8 to TRBJ2-1; tentative D gene TRBD1, with 6 bases matching. The receptor comes from a human donor who donated a stem cell graft to a child with acute lymphoblastic leukemia. The CDR3 region: CASSPVRDRSSYNEQFF. The nucleotide sequence reads as follows: TGTGCCAGCAGCCCCGTGCGCGACAGGAGCTCCTACAATGAGCAGTTCTTC.